These 27 T cell receptor beta chains were all obtained from the same sample, sequenced in a study of cytomegalovirus exposure and HLA in healthy donors. PCR was performed using 60 Vbeta and 13 Jbeta primers. Only in-frame clones appear in the TCRdb table, and some are missing; sequencing was by immunoSEQ multiplex PCR. Of about 200,000 clones detected, 82% appear once; the ten largest clones hold 2.7%. Sequencing was done on a sample of PBMCs. The receptors were gathered from a woman in her thirties or forties in good health and CMV-seronegative.

This clone was recorded once. The gene calls are TRBV7-6 and TRBJ2-3; TRBD2 might be the D (5 bases). Germline V gene data show CDR1 as SGHVS and CDR2 as FNYEAQ. Trimming took 4 bases from V and 2 from J, leaving 7 bases between them. There are 13 residues in the CDR3. The CDR3 nucleotides read TGTGCCAGCAGCTCCCGGGACACAGATACGCAGTATTTT. Its protein is CASSSRDTDTQYF. The full variable domain, rest sourced from reference TRBV7-6 and TRBJ2-3, is GAGVSQSPRYKVTKRGQDVALRCDPISGHVSLYWYRQALGQGPEFLTYFNYEAQQDKSGLPNDRFSAERPEGSISTLTIQRTEQRDSAMYRCASSSRDTDTQYFGPGTRLTVL.

This chain uses TRBV14 with TRBJ2-7, with 9 bases that match TRBD2. Germline CDR1 reads SGHDN; CDR2 reads FVKESK. Germline trimming cut 1 base from V and 0 bases from J; bases unmatched to any gene: 1. The CDR3 extends over 15 amino acids. Here the CDR3 reads CASSQGLAVSYEQYF. In DNA, the CDR3 is TGTGCCAGCAGCCAAGGACTAGCGGTCTCCTACGAGCAGTACTTC.

V gene TRBV2 combines with J gene TRBJ1-5; a possible D gene is TRBD1 (6 bases). Trimming shortened V by 4 bases and J by 5 bases, and 15 bases separated the two germline ends. This CDR3 contains 15 residues. CDR1 and CDR2 (germline): SNHLY, FYNNEI. CDR3 nucleotide sequence: TGTGCCAGCAGTGCGACCGGGACAAATTATCAGCCCCAGCATTTT. Translation gives CASSATGTNYQPQHF.

CDR3 loop: CASSDTDGNVYNEQFF. As DNA, the CDR3 is TGTGCCAGCAGTGACACGGACGGGAATGTCTACAATGAGCAGTTCTTC. This chain connects TRBV27 to TRBJ2-1; TRBD2 might be the D (5 bases). Germline V gives CDR1 MNHEY, CDR2 SMNVEV (reference sequence). This CDR3 spans 16 amino acids. V was trimmed by 5 bases and J by 3 bases, leaving 17 bases between them.

The chain combines TRBV30 with TRBJ2-3; TRBD2 matches at 9 bases. V dropped 0 bases and J dropped 4; count of bases not matched to a gene: 5. This CDR3 is built from 15 residues. Germline loops: CDR1 GTSNPN, CDR2 SVGIG (reference sequence). As DNA, the CDR3 is TGTGCCTGGAGTGTAATGGCGGGAGGGGCAGATACGCAGTATTTT. It is translated as CAWSVMAGGADTQYF.

The chain joins TRBV5-1 to TRBJ2-7; no reliable D call. Germline assignment: CDR1 SGHRS and CDR2 YFSETQ. Deletions cut 2 bases from V and 0 bases from J, with 9 bases between. The CDR3 is 14 residues long. This CDR3 reads CASSFGLHSYEQYF. CDR3 DNA: TGCGCCAGCAGCTTTGGCCTTCACTCCTACGAGCAGTACTTC.

This chain uses TRBV9 with TRBJ2-7; TRBD2 matches 14 bases. The trim removed 8 bases at V and 5 bases at J, leaving 12 bases unmatched. Germline loops: CDR1 SGDLS, CDR2 YYNGEE. The CDR3 runs to 16 residues. In DNA form, the CDR3 reads TGTGCCAGACGGCGACTAGCGGGAGGGCCATCAAACGAGCAGTACTTC. Its translation: CARRRLAGGPSNEQYF.

The gene calls are TRBV5-1 and TRBJ2-1, with TRBD2 matching 10 bases. The CDR3 is made up of 15 amino acids. After removal of 1 base from V and 4 bases from J, the junction contained 2 bases not matched to a gene. CDR1 is SGHRS, CDR2 YFSETQ, per germline. CDR3 sequence reads: CASSLRTSGYNEQFF. CDR3 in DNA: TGCGCCAGCAGCTTGCGGACTAGCGGATACAATGAGCAGTTCTTC.

V gene TRBV27 combines with J gene TRBJ2-7; 10 nucleotides agree with TRBD2. CDR3 length: 15 residues. V trimming: 2 bases; J trimming: 9 bases; junction bases outside the gene matches: 10. The germline gives CDR1 MNHEY, CDR2 SMNVEV (reference sequence). This CDR3 is CASSLASGSPLGQYF. The CDR3 DNA sequence: TGTGCCAGCAGTTTAGCTAGCGGGAGCCCCTTAGGGCAGTACTTC.

On this clone itself: Different DNA sequences within this sample yield the same CDR3. This sequence joins TRBV6-4 and TRBJ2-3; a weak D match, TRBD2 (5 bases). Per germline, CDR1 MRHNA and CDR2 SNTAGT. The CDR3 runs 14 residues. The germline V and J ends were trimmed by 6 bases and 1 base, with 11 bases remaining between them. The CDR3, as DNA: TGTGCCAGCAGCCCGGGATTACGCACAGATACGCAGTATTTT. As protein: CASSPGLRTDTQYF.

The chain couples TRBV5-4 to TRBJ2-4; D gene ambiguous. V was trimmed by 0 bases and J by 5 bases, leaving 9 bases between them. The germline V gene has CDR1 SGHNT and CDR2 YYREEE (reference sequence). CDR3 length equals 14 residues. CDR3 in DNA: TGTGCCAGCAGCTTGGACCCTGCAGAAAACATTCAGTACTTC. Its translation: CASSLDPAENIQYF.

The rearrangement uses TRBV5-8 and TRBJ1-1, with D unclear. The CDR3 covers 16 residues. Per germline, CDR1 SGHTS and CDR2 YDEGEE. V lost 1 base to trimming and J lost 0 bases, with 13 bases between them. CDR3: CASSLRQARLNTEAFF. CDR3 nucleotide sequence: TGTGCCAGCAGCTTGCGGCAGGCCCGATTGAACACTGAAGCTTTCTTT.

The rearrangement links TRBV18 to TRBJ1-2, with 7 bases lining up with TRBD1. Germline V CDR1 and CDR2: KGHSH, LQKENI. There are 15 residues in the CDR3. V was clipped by 2 bases and J by 1 base; unmatched bases: 4. The CDR3 sequence: CASSPAGQRNYGYTF. CDR3 bases: TGTGCCAGCTCACCAGCGGGACAGCGTAACTATGGCTACACCTTC.

The chain links TRBV2 to TRBJ2-5, with 12 positions matching TRBD2. The V and J ends lost 6 bases and 4 bases, in that order; junction bases with no gene match: 6. CDR3 length equals 15 residues. Germline CDR1 and CDR2: SNHLY and FYNNEI. The CDR3 bases are TGTGCCAGCAGGCGACTAGCGGGAGTTGCAGAGACCCAGTACTTC. Residues: CASRRLAGVAETQYF.

The sample holds one count of this clone. V and J are TRBV9 and TRBJ1-5; D gene uncertain. Germline V gives CDR1 SGDLS, CDR2 YYNGEE. V dropped 0 bases and J dropped 6 bases, with 7 bases sitting between them. The CDR3 runs to 13 residues. CDR3 coding DNA: TGTGCCAGCAGCGTAGATTTCGGTCAGCCCCAGCATTTT. Translated, it gives CASSVDFGQPQHF.

V is TRBV29-1 and J is TRBJ2-7; 8 bases fit TRBD1. The CDR3 runs 13 residues. CDR1 SQVTM and CDR2 ANQGSEA come from the germline V gene. V lost 7 bases to trimming and J lost 0 bases; unmatched junction nucleotides: 5. The CDR3 coding sequence is TGCAGCGCCACGGACAGGGACTCCTACGAGCAGTACTTC. This gives the protein CSATDRDSYEQYF.

The gene calls are TRBV28 and TRBJ2-5, with D possibly matching TRBD2 (5 bases). From germline, CDR1 is MDHEN and CDR2 SYDVKM. Trimming took off 6 bases at V and 1 base at J, with 15 bases between the two ends. CDR3 length equals 15 residues. The CDR3 coding sequence is TGTGCCAGCAGACGTCGGCCGCGGGTCCAAGAGACCCAGTACTTC. Protein product: CASRRRPRVQETQYF.

This clone showed up just a few times. This chain links TRBV7-9 with TRBJ1-5; possible D gene TRBD1, 5 bases. Germline CDR1 is SEHNR and CDR2 is FQNEAQ (reference sequence). The CDR3 sequence is 13 residues long. V shed 8 bases and J shed 4 bases, with 12 bases lying between them. The DNA for the CDR3 is TGTGCCAGCGGGATGCAGGGAAATCAGCCCCAGCATTTT. Its translation: CASGMQGNQPQHF.

J is TRBJ2-1 and V is TRBV6-1; TRBD1 is a possible D gene (7 bases). Trimming shortened V by 4 bases and J by 8 bases, and 12 bases separated the two germline ends. The germline V gene encodes CDR1 MNHNS and CDR2 SASEGT. CDR3 size: 13 residues. Here the CDR3 reads CASSAQGGDEQFF. CDR3 coding DNA: TGTGCCAGCAGTGCCCAGGGGGGTGATGAGCAGTTCTTC.

This chain links TRBV9 with TRBJ1-3; D is perhaps TRBD1 (5 bases). CDR3 length: 17 residues. The germline CDR1 and CDR2 sequences are SGDLS and YYNGEE. The V and J ends lost 3 bases and 1 base respectively, with 17 bases between them. In nucleotides, the CDR3 is TGTGCCAGCAGCGCAGGGACTGGGGCCTCTTCTGGAAACACCATATATTTT. It is translated as CASSAGTGASSGNTIYF. Together with reference TRBV9 and TRBJ1-3, the CDR3 gives the full variable domain: DSGVTQTPKHLITATGQRVTLRCSPRSGDLSVYWYQQSLDQGLQFLIQYYNGEERAKGNILERFSAQQFPDLHSELNLSSLELGDSALYFCASSAGTGASSGNTIYFGEGSWLTVV.

The rearrangement uses TRBV5-1 and TRBJ2-7; 7 bases line up with TRBD1. The CDR3 has 16 amino acids. With V trimmed by 0 bases and J by 7 bases, 13 bases remained unmatched. From germline, CDR1 is SGHRS and CDR2 YFSETQ. The CDR3 region is CASSLVARGFGNEQYF. CDR3 DNA: TGCGCCAGCAGCTTGGTCGCCAGGGGGTTCGGGAATGAGCAGTACTTC.

V usage is TRBV2 and J usage is TRBJ2-1, with D tentatively TRBD1 (6 bases). V gave up 3 bases and J gave up 4 bases, with 7 bases separating them. Germline V gives CDR1 SNHLY, CDR2 FYNNEI. The CDR3 spans 13 residues. CDR3 nucleotide sequence: TGTGCCAGCAGTGAGAGGGGGTACAATGAGCAGTTCTTC. Its translation is CASSERGYNEQFF.

The gene calls are TRBV7-2 and TRBJ1-2, with a tentative D call TRBD1 (5 bases). CDR3 length: 15 amino acids. Germline CDR1 and CDR2: SGHTA and FQGNSA. V dropped 0 bases and J dropped 5 bases, with 13 bases sitting between them. This CDR3 is CASSLAPGRAYGYTF. CDR3 DNA sequence: TGTGCCAGCAGCTTAGCACCAGGGAGGGCGTATGGCTACACCTTC.

This clone was picked up a small number of times. The chain couples TRBV6-5 to TRBJ2-3, with 9 bases lining up with TRBD2. The V gene end was trimmed by 6 bases and the J gene end by 1 base; junction bases not matched to a gene: 5. The CDR3 runs 15 residues. Per germline, CDR1 MNHEY and CDR2 SVGAGI. The CDR3 sequence: CASRTGLAGTDTQYF. CDR3 coding DNA: TGTGCCAGCAGGACGGGACTAGCCGGCACAGATACGCAGTATTTT.

This clone was recorded many times. This rearrangement joins TRBV27 to TRBJ1-3; the match to TRBD1 covers 8 bases. Trimming at V came to 5 bases and at J to 4 bases, leaving 4 bases not matched to a gene. CDR1 and CDR2 from the germline V gene are MNHEY and SMNVEV (reference sequence). The CDR3 extends over 14 amino acids. In DNA form, the CDR3 reads TGTGCCAGCAGTAACGGACAGGGAGGAAACACCATATATTTT. Translating it yields CASSNGQGGNTIYF.

This chain connects TRBV4-1 to TRBJ1-1; D is unresolved. V was cut by 0 bases and J by 3 bases, with 14 bases left in between. The length of the CDR3 is 16 residues. Looked up from germline, CDR1 is MGHRA and CDR2 is YSYEKL. This chain's CDR3 is CASSQDLTAWYTEAFF. CDR3 coding DNA: TGCGCCAGCAGCCAAGATTTAACAGCTTGGTACACTGAAGCTTTCTTT.

The chain uses TRBV11-2 and TRBJ1-2; possible D gene TRBD1, 5 bases. CDR3 size: 13 residues. From germline, CDR1 is SGHAT and CDR2 FQNNGV. V was clipped by 3 bases and J by 5 bases, with 10 bases between them. CDR3 loop: CASSFKQGYGYTF. The DNA of the CDR3 is TGTGCCAGCAGCTTTAAGCAGGGTTATGGCTACACCTTC.